This entry lists 25 T cell receptor beta chains sequenced from one sample in a study of blood T cell repertoires in COVID-19. TCRdb keeps only in-frame clones here, not all; method: immunoSEQ multiplex PCR. The sample carries 240,000 or so clones, about 83% recorded once. The sequenced sample was peripheral blood. The origin of the receptors is a man aged 25 to 45 who had recovered from COVID-19.

This chain joins TRBV2 and TRBJ2-7; 8 nucleotides match TRBD1. The CDR3 is 11 residues long. CDR1 and CDR2 from the germline V gene are SNHLY and FYNNEI. With V trimmed by 10 bases and J by 4 bases, 3 bases remained unmatched. The CDR3 DNA follows: TGTGCCACCGGGACAGGTTACGAGCAGTACTTC. This translates into CATGTGYEQYF.

The chain recombines TRBV2 with TRBJ2-1; maybe TRBD2 (6 bases). Germline-derived CDR1 and CDR2 are SNHLY and FYNNEI. Trimming cost V 7 bases and J 9 bases, with 19 bases left between them. CDR3 size: 14 residues. The CDR3 here is CASTWDWPATEQFF. As DNA, the CDR3 is TGTGCCAGCACCTGGGACTGGCCGGCCACTGAGCAGTTCTTC.

The chain couples TRBV20-1 to TRBJ2-1; a possible D gene is TRBD2 (6 bases). V lost 3 bases, J lost 8 bases, and 20 bases lay in between. This CDR3 region has 15 residues. The germline V gene has CDR1 DFQATT and CDR2 SNEGSKA (reference sequence). The CDR3 DNA is TGCAGTGCTAGTCTAGCGTGGGCAGTTAGTGATGAGCAGTTCTTC. Encoded protein: CSASLAWAVSDEQFF.

The rearrangement links TRBV9 to TRBJ1-2, with TRBD1 as a possible D gene (5 bases). There are 13 residues in the CDR3. V gave up 4 bases and J gave up 8 bases, with 15 bases separating them. The germline V gene has CDR1 SGDLS and CDR2 YYNGEE. The CDR3 nucleotides are TGTGCCAGCAGCCCCCAGGGCCGCCGCGGCTACACCTTC. This codes for CASSPQGRRGYTF.

The chain carries TRBV18 and TRBJ1-1; 8 bases map to TRBD1. After removal of 6 bases from V and 4 bases from J, the junction contained 10 bases not matched to a gene. Germline values: CDR1 KGHSH, CDR2 LQKENI. The CDR3 covers 15 residues. The CDR3 loop is CASSYRDRPGTEAFF. CDR3 DNA: TGTGCCAGCTCGTACCGGGACAGGCCAGGCACTGAAGCTTTCTTT.

The rearrangement links TRBV10-2 to TRBJ2-7; D remains unclear. V lost 0 bases to trimming and J lost 9 bases, with 6 bases between them. From germline, CDR1 is WSHSY and CDR2 SAAADI. The CDR3 covers 11 residues. The CDR3 loop reads CASSESSTQYV. The CDR3 DNA follows: TGCGCCAGCAGTGAGTCCTCTACGCAGTACGTC.

This clone appeared once. The chain uses TRBV7-9 and TRBJ2-5; possibly TRBD2 for D (6 bases). Germline V lookup: CDR1 SEHNR, CDR2 FQNEAQ (reference sequence). The CDR3 length is 18 residues. V shed 3 bases and J shed 1 base, with 21 bases lying between them. The CDR3 sequence: CASSFRPRPGGIQETQYF. As DNA, the CDR3 is TGTGCCAGCAGCTTCCGACCCCGGCCTGGGGGGATCCAAGAGACCCAGTACTTC. Full variable domain (outside the CDR3, taken from reference TRBV7-9 and TRBJ2-5): DTGVSQNPRHKITKRGQNVTFRCDPISEHNRLYWYRQTLGQGPEFLTYFQNEAQLEKSRLLSDRFSAERPKGSFSTLEIQRTEQGDSAMYLCASSFRPRPGGIQETQYFGPGTRLLVL.

This clone was detected once. The genes are TRBV4-2 and TRBJ2-3; D is undetermined. This CDR3 region has 15 residues. The V end was cut by 1 base, the J end by 4 bases, with 12 bases between. Germline loops: CDR1 LGHNA, CDR2 YNFKEQ. The CDR3 DNA reads TGTGCCAGCAGCCAAGCGTCCCAAGCCCCAGATACGCAGTATTTT. Translating it yields CASSQASQAPDTQYF.

The V and J genes are TRBV5-1 and TRBJ1-1, with D maybe TRBD1 (6 bases). This CDR3 comprises 15 residues. Germline assignment: CDR1 SGHRS and CDR2 YFSETQ. Trimming removed 4 bases from V and 0 bases from J, with 13 bases in between. The CDR3 nucleotides read TGCGCCAGCAGCACCGGACAGACCATGAACACTGAAGCTTTCTTT. This translates into CASSTGQTMNTEAFF.

V is TRBV11-2 and J is TRBJ1-2, with D possibly matching TRBD1 (5 bases). Trimming shortened V by 5 bases and J by 2 bases, and 15 bases separated the two germline ends. Germline lookup yields CDR1 SGHAT and CDR2 FQNNGV. The CDR3 has 15 amino acids. CDR3 amino acids: CASSEVGLYNYGYTF. The CDR3 DNA reads as TGTGCCAGCAGCGAGGTGGGACTCTACAACTATGGCTACACCTTC.

The sample holds one count of this clone. The rearrangement uses TRBV10-3 and TRBJ2-3; a weak D match, TRBD1 (5 bases). Looked up from germline, CDR1 is ENHRY and CDR2 is SYGVKD. Trimming stripped 3 bases from V and 2 bases from J, with 9 bases between. The CDR3 sequence is 14 residues long. In DNA, the CDR3 is TGTGCCATCAGTGATCTGGGGCACACAGATACGCAGTATTTT. Protein product: CAISDLGHTDTQYF.

This chain links TRBV18 with TRBJ1-1; TRBD1 matches at 10 bases. CDR1 is KGHSH, CDR2 LQKENI, per germline. The V gene end was trimmed by 3 bases and the J gene end by 7 bases; junction bases not matched to a gene: 8. CDR3 size: 15 residues. CDR3 in amino acids: CASSPGQGSHNEAFF. DNA for the CDR3: TGTGCCAGCTCACCGGGACAGGGGAGTCATAATGAAGCTTTCTTT.

The rearrangement links TRBV12-3 or TRBV12-4 to TRBJ2-3, with 7 positions matching TRBD1. V lost 6 bases to trimming and J lost 2 bases; unmatched junction nucleotides: 2. The CDR3 runs 13 residues. The CDR3 loop reads CASRGTATDTQYF. CDR3 DNA: TGTGCCAGCAGGGGGACAGCCACAGATACGCAGTATTTT.

The genes are TRBV27 and TRBJ1-6; 7 bases match TRBD1. V shed 6 bases and J 0 bases; nucleotides not matched to a gene: 20. This CDR3 comprises 21 residues. The germline V gene has CDR1 MNHEY and CDR2 SMNVEV (reference sequence). Written as DNA, the CDR3 is TGTGCCAGCAGGCCTGGAGGCTGGACAGGCGCGGAGAGCTCCTATAATTCACCCCTCCACTTT. This codes for CASRPGGWTGAESSYNSPLHF.

In its sample, this clone was seen once. The chain joins TRBV9 to TRBJ2-7; D may be TRBD1 (6 bases). CDR1 SGDLS and CDR2 YYNGEE come from the germline V gene. This CDR3 has 12 amino acids. Between the trimmed V and J ends, which lost 7 bases and 3 bases, there was a span of 11 bases. The chain's CDR3 is CASQGTGYEQYF. CDR3 nucleotide sequence: TGTGCCAGCCAGGGGACGGGCTACGAGCAGTACTTC.

The chain employs TRBV5-6 and TRBJ1-6; D perhaps matches TRBD1 (5 bases). The germline gives CDR1 SGHDT, CDR2 YYEEEE. Trimming took 0 bases from V and 6 from J, leaving 7 bases between them. There are 14 residues in the CDR3. CDR3 residues: CASSLERGNSPLHF. DNA of the CDR3: TGTGCCAGCAGCTTGGAAAGGGGTAATTCACCCCTCCACTTT.

The chain has TRBV5-1 and TRBJ1-1; D possibly corresponds to TRBD1 (6 bases). Between the trimmed V and J ends, which lost 0 bases and 4 bases, there was a span of 16 bases. The CDR3 totals 16 residues. In germline, CDR1 is SGHRS, CDR2 YFSETQ. DNA of the CDR3: TGCGCCAGCAGCTTGGGAGGATTAAGGGGGAGCACTGAAGCTTTCTTT. This translates into CASSLGGLRGSTEAFF.

The V gene is TRBV18, the J gene TRBJ2-4, with TRBD1 matching 7 bases. This CDR3 has 14 residues. CDR1 is KGHSH and CDR2 is LQKENI in the germline V gene. V shed 3 bases, J shed 4 bases, and the junction held 3 bases outside the gene matches. The CDR3 here is CASSPDRTKNIQYF. The DNA for the CDR3 is TGTGCCAGCTCACCGGACAGGACTAAAAACATTCAGTACTTC.

Only one count was recorded for this clone. The chain uses TRBV7-2 and TRBJ2-3, with 12 bases that match TRBD2. The CDR3 covers 16 residues. With 6 bases clipped from V and 2 bases from J, the junction kept 6 bases outside the gene matches. In germline, CDR1 is SGHTA, CDR2 FQGNSA. The CDR3 spells CASRTTSGGFTDTQYF. For the CDR3, the DNA is TGTGCCAGCAGGACAACTAGCGGGGGGTTCACAGATACGCAGTATTTT. The full variable domain, with the rest looked up from reference TRBV7-2 and TRBJ2-3, is GAGVSQSPSNKVTEKGKDVELRCDPISGHTALYWYRQSLGQGLEFLIYFQGNSAPDKSGLPSDRFSAERTGGSVSTLTIQRTQQEDSAVYLCASRTTSGGFTDTQYFGPGTRLTVL.

This rearrangement joins TRBV5-6 to TRBJ2-1, with 9 bases fitting TRBD1. The CDR3 is 14 amino acids. J was trimmed by 5 bases and V by 4 bases; bases with no gene match: 4. Germline V gene data show CDR1 as SGHDT and CDR2 as YYEEEE. The CDR3 sequence: CASSPGTGNNEQFF. The CDR3 nucleotides read TGTGCCAGCAGCCCTGGGACAGGGAACAATGAGCAGTTCTTC.

The gene calls are TRBV2 and TRBJ1-4, with TRBD1 matching over 11 bases. The CDR3 consists of 15 residues. CDR1 SNHLY and CDR2 FYNNEI come from the germline V gene. V lost 8 bases, J lost 3 bases, and 5 bases stayed unmatched. CDR3 nucleotide sequence: TGTGCCAGCCGGGACAGGGGGTCGGCTAATGAAAAACTGTTTTTT. Translated: CASRDRGSANEKLFF.

The J gene is TRBJ1-5, the V gene TRBV15; D is undetermined. There are 15 residues in the CDR3. With 4 bases removed from V and 2 bases from J, the gap between germline ends came to 12 bases. Germline V gene sequence: CDR1 LNHNV, CDR2 YYDKDF (reference sequence). CDR3 nucleotides: TGTGCCACCAGCAATGAGGGTTTAGGCAATCAGCCCCAGCATTTT. Protein sequence: CATSNEGLGNQPQHF.

The rearrangement joins TRBV19 to TRBJ1-5; 8 nucleotides agree with TRBD1. The CDR3 runs 16 residues. V was pared by 9 bases and J by 2 bases, with 12 bases of the junction left unmatched. Germline V gene lookup returns CDR1 LNHDA and CDR2 SQIVND (reference sequence). CDR3 in amino acids: CASNRGGVGGNQPQHF. The CDR3, as DNA: TGTGCCAGCAACAGGGGGGGGGTTGGTGGCAATCAGCCCCAGCATTTT.

The chain is built from TRBV4-1 and TRBJ1-2; maybe TRBD1 (6 bases). V lost 4 bases to trimming and J lost 4 bases, with 16 bases between them. The length of the CDR3 is 15 residues. In germline, CDR1 is MGHRA, CDR2 YSYEKL. CDR3 amino acids: CASSPGDQGPYGYTF. CDR3 DNA sequence: TGCGCCAGCAGCCCCGGAGACCAGGGGCCCTATGGCTACACCTTC.

This clone has a single count. The chain recombines TRBV4-1 with TRBJ2-4; 8 bases match TRBD2. The germline V gene has CDR1 MGHRA and CDR2 YSYEKL. V gave up 0 bases and J gave up 7 bases; unmatched junction bases: 8. This CDR3 is built from 16 residues. CDR3 region: CASSQESGGQLNIQYF. Here the CDR3 DNA reads TGCGCCAGCAGCCAAGAAAGCGGGGGTCAATTGAACATTCAGTACTTC.